The clone carrying this T cell receptor (beta chain) was counted many times. This sample was taken from a study of neurological immune-mediated disorders. Each CDR3 protein is one row after TCRdb ran MiXCR on the 5' RACE reads. The sample lists some 87,000 distinct CDR3 sequences; 13% were seen once. Time point meaning: longitudinal time-point 2. The germline gives CDR1 PRHDT, CDR2 FYEKMQ (reference sequence). Trimming shortened V by 5 bases and J by 4 bases, and 15 bases separated the two germline ends. The CDR3 consists of 14 residues. V is TRBV13 and J is TRBJ2-7, with D perhaps matching TRBD1 (6 bases). Sequencing was done on a sample of PBMCs. This clonotype originated in a female donor with HTLV-1-associated myelopathy (HAM/TSP). The CDR3 DNA reads TGTGCCAGCAGCCCAACAGGGAATCAATACGAGCAGTACTTC. This codes for CASSPTGNQYEQYF. The variable domain in full, completed from reference TRBV13 and TRBJ2-7, reads AAGVIQSPRHLIKEKRETATLKCYPIPRHDTVYWYQQGPGQDPQFLISFYEKMQSDKGSIPDRFSAQQFSDYHSELNMSSLELGDSALYFCASSPTGNQYEQYFGPGTRLTVT.